This T cell receptor beta chain came from a study of CD8 T cells in Susac syndrome (dated by TCRdb to the late 2010s). For the study in its entirety: Of the Susac syndrome patients who were sequenced, more than five had clinically active disease and eight were in clinical remission. At blood withdrawal, Susac syndrome patients were therapy-naive, treated with corticosteroids (with IVIg additionally given to some), or treated with IVIg alone. The study used repertoire sequencing to test whether antigen drove CD8+ T cell activation and differentiation in Susac syndrome. The clonality of the CD8+ T cell repertoire was compared across 11 to 12 healthy donors, around 14 Susac syndrome patients and under 19 multiple sclerosis patients. Study-level results and caveats: Susac syndrome CD8+ repertoires showed clonal expansion, highest in CD8+ TEMRA cells and greater in clinically active than remitting patients. The number of individuals in the TCR sequencing and HLA analysis was acknowledged as relatively small. Looking at Susac-specific public clones, the researchers identified approximately 15 in the total CD8+ repertoire and four or five in the CD8+ TEMRA repertoire.

Worth noting for this clonotype: There is no known antigen for this receptor. No per-base quality is available; no much larger clone lies one base away.

RNA was extracted with the RNeasy kit and roughly 0.5 to 1 ug was reverse transcribed using random hexamers. The immunoSEQ multiplex PCR assay, which covers 54 Vbeta and 13 Jbeta segments, was used to amplify TCR beta CDR3 regions. To correct PCR amplification bias, a synthetic template baseline was used for both primer optimization and computational correction. From the authors' description of their analysis: Reads were annotated to V, D and J genes according to IMGT and were analyzed with immunoSEQ Analyzer, with only productive sequences retained. Clonality was computed as one minus Shannon entropy normalized by log2 of the number of productive unique sequences. Public and private clones were assessed among the 100 most prevalent clones of each patient and control. Clones were defined as Susac-specific if absent from the healthy and MS cohorts, from around 1,000 published viral clones and from other ImmuneACCESS disease sequences. Starting from the raw public reads, TCRdb applied fastp trimming at Q25, assembled clones with MiXCR and retained in-frame beta chains. Rows are combined by CDR3 protein, so each entry shows the most common genes and DNA. None of the V and J calls come from the authors' own analysis; TCRdb made them. This sample comprises 95,000 to 150,000 distinct CDR3 sequences, just under 95% of them detected only once. Of the sample, about 0.28% falls within the top ten clones.

High-throughput TCR beta sequencing profiled peripheral blood CD8+ and CD4+ T cells from healthy donors, Susac syndrome patients and multiple sclerosis patients. The Susac syndrome patients fulfilled recently defined diagnostic criteria for definite or probable disease. Bulk CD8+ and CD4+ T cells were purified magnetically by negative isolation, whereas CD8+ TEMRA cells were enriched by FACS. Blood was drawn into EDTA tubes, processed within 24 hours, and PBMCs were isolated by density gradient centrifugation. PBMCs destined for TCR sequencing were cryopreserved in liquid nitrogen and later thawed in a 37 °C water bath. The sorted or isolated CD4+, CD8+ and CD8+ TEMRA cells reached a purity of at least 90%. Via the germline V gene, CDR1 is SGHRS and CDR2 YFSETQ. Trimming accounts for 4 bases at V and 0 bases at J, while the number of junction bases matched to no gene is 7. The CDR3 sequence holds 15 residues, the cysteine and phenylalanine included. The sequence is cut down to CDR3 DNA, 45 bases in frame from base 1.

Recombination connected TRBV5-1 to TRBJ2-7; TRBD1 matches 7 bases in the middle. The receptor was isolated from a human donor with Susac syndrome. Sequencing used CD8+ T cells from PBMCs. The DNA sequence is as follows: TGCGCCAGCAGCCCGGGGACAGCGAGCTCCTACGAGCAGTACTTC. It is translated as CASSPGTASSYEQYF.